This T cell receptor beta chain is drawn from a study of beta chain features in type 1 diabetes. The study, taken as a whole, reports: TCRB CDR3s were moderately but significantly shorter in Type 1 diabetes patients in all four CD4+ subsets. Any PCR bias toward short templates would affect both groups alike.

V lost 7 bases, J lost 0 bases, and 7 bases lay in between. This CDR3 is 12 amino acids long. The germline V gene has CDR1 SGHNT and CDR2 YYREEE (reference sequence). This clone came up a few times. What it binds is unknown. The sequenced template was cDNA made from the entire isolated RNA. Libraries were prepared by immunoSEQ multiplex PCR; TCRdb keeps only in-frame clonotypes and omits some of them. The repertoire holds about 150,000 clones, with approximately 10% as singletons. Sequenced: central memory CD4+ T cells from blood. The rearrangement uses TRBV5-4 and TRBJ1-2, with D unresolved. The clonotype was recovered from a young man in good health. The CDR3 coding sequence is TGTGCCAGCGGACGGACTAACTATGGCTACACCTTC. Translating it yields CASGRTNYGYTF. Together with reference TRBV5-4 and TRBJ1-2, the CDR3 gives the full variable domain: ETGVTQSPTHLIKTRGQQVTLRCSSQSGHNTVSWYQQALGQGPQFIFQYYREEENGRGNFPPRFSGLQFPNYSSELNVNALELDDSALYLCASGRTNYGYTFGSGTRLTVV.